The 10 T cell receptor beta chains below were found in one sample sequenced in a study of T cell responses to AZD1222 COVID-19 vaccine. TCRdb keeps only in-frame clones here, not all; method: immunoSEQ multiplex PCR. The data show 150,000 or so clones, roughly 90% seen once. Sample: peripheral blood, taken on day 0 of AZD1222 vaccination. Every receptor here comes from an adult in good health.

This clone was detected only once. The V gene is TRBV30, the J gene TRBJ2-2; D unclear. Trimming pared 5 bases from V and 2 bases from J, leaving 12 bases between. The CDR3 runs 14 residues. Germline CDR1 is GTSNPN and CDR2 is SVGIG (reference sequence). CDR3 in DNA: TGTGCCTGGGGGTCCAACTCAAACACCGGGGAGCTGTTTTTT. It specifies CAWGSNSNTGELFF.

J is TRBJ2-7 and V is TRBV28; D tentatively fits TRBD1 or TRBD2 (6 bases each). V lost 9 bases and J lost 2, with 11 bases in between. The germline CDR1 and CDR2 sequences are MDHEN and SYDVKM. This CDR3 comprises 12 residues. CDR3 in amino acids: CASTRGAYEQYF. For the CDR3, the DNA is TGTGCCAGTACAAGGGGGGCCTACGAGCAGTACTTC.

The CDR3 reads CASSQEGTVNYGYTF. The CDR3 region has the DNA TGCGCCAGCAGCCAAGAAGGGACAGTAAACTATGGCTACACCTTC. The rearrangement links TRBV4-3 to TRBJ1-2, with 7 bases that match TRBD1. The germline V gene encodes CDR1 LGHNA and CDR2 YSLEER. The CDR3 has 15 amino acids. The V gene end was trimmed by 0 bases and the J gene end by 2 bases; junction bases not matched to a gene: 3.

The rearrangement uses TRBV4-3 and TRBJ2-1; D uncertain. The germline V gene encodes CDR1 LGHNA and CDR2 YSLEER. Between the trimmed V and J ends, which lost 0 bases and 2 bases, there was a span of 5 bases. The CDR3 is made up of 14 amino acids. CDR3 sequence reads: CASSQETPYNEQFF. As DNA, the CDR3 is TGCGCCAGCAGCCAAGAAACACCCTACAATGAGCAGTTCTTC.

The CDR3 bases are TGTGCCAGTAGTGAATCTGGGGCCAACGTCCTGACTTTC. It encodes CASSESGANVLTF. The V and J genes are TRBV19 and TRBJ2-6; D is undetermined. CDR1 and CDR2 from the germline V gene are LNHDA and SQIVND (reference sequence). This CDR3 spans 13 amino acids. Trimming took 5 bases from V and 1 from J, leaving 3 bases between them.

The V call is TRBV7-2, the J call TRBJ1-1; D remains unclear. The V end lost 3 bases, the J end lost 2 bases, and 4 bases lay between the germline ends. The CDR3 is made up of 12 amino acids. The germline V gene has CDR1 SGHTA and CDR2 FQGNSA. The CDR3 sequence: CASSFDNTEAFF. The DNA of the CDR3 is TGTGCCAGCAGCTTTGATAACACTGAAGCTTTCTTT.

Written as DNA, the CDR3 is TGTGCCAGCAGTCAGTATATGAACACTGAAGCTTTCTTT. Its translation is CASSQYMNTEAFF. The rearrangement uses TRBV6-4 and TRBJ1-1; D gene ambiguous. There are 13 residues in the CDR3. With 5 bases removed from V and 0 bases from J, the gap between germline ends came to 7 bases. Germline V lookup: CDR1 MRHNA, CDR2 SNTAGT.

This rearrangement joins TRBV7-9 to TRBJ2-7, with TRBD1 matching 7 bases. Looked up from germline, CDR1 is SEHNR and CDR2 is FQNEAQ (reference sequence). The ends lost 3 bases at V and 3 bases at J; junction bases unmatched: 5. The CDR3 is made up of 14 amino acids. The CDR3 sequence: CASSFTGVYYEQYF. Written as DNA, the CDR3 is TGTGCCAGCAGCTTTACAGGGGTCTACTACGAGCAGTACTTC.

The CDR3 DNA reads TGTGCCAGCAGTCCACCGGGACTCCCTACCGGGTCAGATACGCAGTATTTT. Protein product: CASSPPGLPTGSDTQYF. The chain uses TRBV6-6 and TRBJ2-3; TRBD2 is a possible D gene (6 bases). V lost 5 bases to trimming and J lost 4 bases, with 22 bases between them. Germline CDR1 is MNHNY and CDR2 is SVGAGI (reference sequence). The CDR3 extends over 17 amino acids.

This clone was seen a single time. The chain carries TRBV10-1 and TRBJ2-5, with a weak D call TRBD1 (6 bases). Trimming removed 5 bases at V and 5 bases at J, with 18 bases between. Per germline, CDR1 WNHNN and CDR2 SYGVQD (reference sequence). The CDR3 runs to 15 residues. The CDR3 here is CASSPNVQGLETQYF. The CDR3 nucleotides read TGCGCCAGCAGTCCAAACGTACAGGGCCTGGAGACCCAGTACTTC.